One and the same sample provided the 21 T cell receptor beta chains below, sequenced in a study of regulatory T cells in long-lasting Graves disease. Time point given: persistent/refractory GD, antithyroid drugs over 5 years with positive TRAb. RNA isolated from PBMCs was used to make the TCR library. Investigators prepared the TCR beta libraries by applying iRepertoire HTBI primers and Arm-PCR of CDR3 regions. One entry per CDR3 protein, called by TCRdb with MiXCR from the multiplex PCR reads. This sample yields about 430,000 distinct CDR3 sequences, of which roughly 23% are seen a single time; approximately 15% belongs to the top ten. Sequenced material: peripheral blood mononuclear cells (PBMCs), taken when the disease was refractory, from a patient treated with antithyroid drugs. Receptors originate from a female donor with Graves disease.

This clonotype showed up many times. The chain couples TRBV28 to TRBJ2-7, with a possible D match to TRBD1 (5 bases). The germline V gene encodes CDR1 MDHEN and CDR2 SYDVKM. V dropped 6 bases and J dropped 2 bases, with 17 bases sitting between them. The length of the CDR3 is 15 residues. The CDR3 loop is CASRFKLDIAYEQYF. The CDR3 DNA follows: TGTGCCAGCAGATTCAAATTGGACATAGCCTACGAGCAGTACTTC.

As to this clonotype: The germline gene is not matched at one end of the junction; a read error may be the cause. The rearrangement uses TRBV12-3 or TRBV12-4 and TRBJ2-7; D is possibly TRBD1 or TRBD2 (5 bases each). CDR3 size: 12 residues. The CDR3 is CASSLQGPERYF. The CDR3 DNA follows: TGTGCCAGCAGTTTGCAGGGACCCGAGCGGTACTTC.

V and J are TRBV7-9 and TRBJ1-2, with 7 bases that match TRBD1. The CDR3 runs to 12 residues. Trimming at V came to 5 bases and at J to 12 bases, leaving 9 bases not matched to a gene. CDR1 and CDR2 (germline): SEHNR, FQNEAQ (reference sequence). The CDR3 here is CASSPIDRAHTF. The CDR3 nucleotides read TGTGCCAGCAGCCCGATTGACAGGGCCCACACCTTC.

This clonotype was detected many times. The gene calls are TRBV28 and TRBJ2-3; a possible D gene is TRBD2 (5 bases). The CDR3 spans 15 residues. Looked up from germline, CDR1 is MDHEN and CDR2 is SYDVKM. With 5 bases removed from V and 3 bases from J, the gap between germline ends came to 15 bases. The CDR3 DNA sequence: TGTGCCAGCAGTCCCCTTTCGGGATGGACAGATACGCAGTATTTT. It codes for CASSPLSGWTDTQYF.

Only a few counts were recorded for this clonotype. The germline gene is not matched at one end of the junction; a read error may be the cause. J is TRBJ2-4 and V is TRBV6-1; D is possibly TRBD1 (6 bases). Germline CDR1 and CDR2: MNHNS and SASEGT. This CDR3 comprises 14 residues. CDR3 in DNA: TGTGCCAGCGATAAGGGGGATTCCAAAAGCATTCAGTACTTC. This gives the protein CASDKGDSKSIQYF.

This clonotype is a singleton in its sample. The chain combines TRBV4-1 with TRBJ2-7; 12 bases fit TRBD1. CDR1 MGHRA and CDR2 YSYEKL come from the germline V gene. This CDR3 has 16 residues. V lost 1 base to trimming and J lost 4 bases; unmatched junction nucleotides: 5. Here the CDR3 reads CASSQGPGQGAYEQYF. DNA for the CDR3: TGCGCCAGCAGCCAAGGTCCGGGACAGGGGGCGTACGAGCAGTACTTC.

This clonotype was counted between two and nine times. This sequence joins TRBV7-9 and TRBJ2-5; unclear D gene. The J call is doubtful: the DNA matches TRBJ2-1 better. This CDR3 comprises 14 residues. Germline CDR1 reads SEHNR; CDR2 reads FQNEAQ (reference sequence). The CDR3 loop is CASSTFPLYNEQFF. Here the CDR3 DNA reads TGTGCCAGCAGCACATTTCCCCTATACAATGAGCAGTTCTTC.

About this clonotype itself: A much larger clone lies one base from this, so it may be a read error. The conserved phenylalanine or tryptophan normally closing the CDR3 is absent here, so this likely arose from a read error. The chain combines TRBV5-1 with TRBJ1-1, with TRBD1 as a possible D gene (5 bases). Germline V gives CDR1 SGHRS, CDR2 YFSETQ. Trimming removed 4 bases at V and 6 bases at J, with 10 bases between. CDR3 length: 12 amino acids. CDR3 sequence: CASSADNPEAFS. The CDR3 nucleotides read TGCGCCAGCAGCGCGGACAACCCTGAAGCTTTCTCT.

A word on this clonotype: One base away lies a much larger clone, so this may be a sequencing read error. The genes are TRBV15 and TRBJ2-2, with a weak D call TRBD2 (7 bases). The germline CDR1 and CDR2 sequences are LNHNV and YYDKDF (reference sequence). The CDR3 has 15 residues. CDR3 nucleotide sequence: TGTGCCACCAGTCATAGCGGCGGGGGCACCGGGGAGCTGGTTTTT. Protein: CATSHSGGGTGELVF.

There are many counts of this clonotype. The chain joins TRBV12-3 or TRBV12-4 to TRBJ2-5; 13 nucleotides align to TRBD2. The V gene end was trimmed by 3 bases and the J gene end by 4 bases; junction bases not matched to a gene: 2. The CDR3 is 15 amino acids. The CDR3 DNA sequence: TGTGCCAGCAGTTTCGGACTAGCGGGAGTAGAGACCCAGTACTTC. It encodes CASSFGLAGVETQYF.

This clonotype was observed at least ten times. V usage is TRBV7-2 and J usage is TRBJ1-5, with D uncertain. The germline V gene has CDR1 SGHTA and CDR2 FQGNSA. CDR3 size: 14 residues. Trimming cost V 8 bases and J 3 bases, with 14 bases left between them. The CDR3 DNA sequence: TGTGCCAGCTCAGTGACCTTTTCCAATCAGCCCCAGCATTTT. Its protein product is CASSVTFSNQPQHF.

This rearrangement joins TRBV9 to TRBJ2-1; no clear D gene. Germline V lookup: CDR1 SGDLS, CDR2 YYNGEE. The CDR3 covers 14 residues. V was clipped by 0 bases and J by 3 bases, with 7 bases between them. CDR3 in amino acids: CASSVVLVYNEQFF. The CDR3 DNA reads TGTGCCAGCAGCGTAGTTCTAGTCTACAATGAGCAGTTCTTC.

This clonotype has just a few counts. This rearrangement joins TRBV2 to TRBJ2-3; TRBD2 matches 9 bases. CDR1 is SNHLY and CDR2 is FYNNEI in the germline V gene. This CDR3 contains 16 residues. V was pared by 9 bases and J by 2 bases, with 12 bases of the junction left unmatched. CDR3 residues: CASYPLAGAITDTQYF. DNA for the CDR3: TGTGCCAGTTACCCCTTAGCGGGAGCCATCACAGATACGCAGTATTTT.

This clonotype appeared many times. The chain combines TRBV20-1 with TRBJ1-1; no clear D gene. This CDR3 has 15 amino acids. Germline CDR1 reads DFQATT; CDR2 reads SNEGSKA (reference sequence). The ends were cut back, 0 bases at V and 1 base at J, with 12 bases in the middle. CDR3 nucleotides: TGCAGTGCTAGAGACCCGCGGACCGCGAACACTGAAGCTTTCTTT. This sequence encodes CSARDPRTANTEAFF.

As for this clonotype: This likely comes from a read error, as the CDR3 has no conserved phenylalanine or tryptophan at its end. This chain links TRBV29-1 with TRBJ1-5; D might be TRBD1 (5 bases). V shed 6 bases and J shed 6 bases, with 15 bases lying between them. Germline CDR1 and CDR2: SQVTM and ANQGSEA. CDR3 length equals 13 residues. The CDR3 region is CSVNTGKGQPQHL. The CDR3 DNA follows: TGCAGCGTCAACACAGGCAAGGGTCAGCCCCAGCATCTT.

This clonotype was seen a few times. V usage is TRBV20-1 and J usage is TRBJ2-7; 10 bases map to TRBD2. Trimming removed 0 bases from V and 4 bases from J; junction bases left unmatched: 9. The CDR3 runs to 16 residues. CDR1 is DFQATT, CDR2 SNEGSKA, per germline (reference sequence). CDR3 loop: CSARELAGVGVYEQYF. The CDR3 bases are TGCAGTGCTAGAGAGCTAGCGGGGGTGGGAGTTTACGAGCAGTACTTC.

J is TRBJ2-1 and V is TRBV6-1; TRBD2 matches at 9 bases. The CDR3 extends over 13 amino acids. Germline V lookup: CDR1 MNHNS, CDR2 SASEGT. Losses at the gene ends were 5 bases for V and 12 bases for J; bases not matched to a gene: 8. The CDR3, as DNA: TGTGCCAGCAGTCCCCTAGCGGGGACGGGGCAGTTCTTC. Its translation: CASSPLAGTGQFF.

The sample holds many counts of this clonotype. V is TRBV11-2 and J is TRBJ1-6; a weak D match, TRBD1 (5 bases). The CDR3 is made up of 16 amino acids. Per the germline V gene, CDR1 is SGHAT and CDR2 is FQNNGV. The V end lost 5 bases, the J end lost 3 bases, and 14 bases lay between the germline ends. The CDR3 here is CASSPYRGDYNSPLHF. The CDR3 coding sequence is TGTGCCAGCAGCCCGTATCGGGGGGACTATAATTCACCCCTCCACTTT.

There are a few counts of this clonotype. The chain uses TRBV18 and TRBJ1-5, with D maybe TRBD1 (6 bases). The V gene's germline CDR1 is KGHSH and CDR2 LQKENI. Deletions cut 4 bases from V and 5 bases from J, with 15 bases between. This CDR3 contains 15 residues. The CDR3 loop reads CASSREQGEDQPQHF. CDR3 nucleotides: TGTGCCAGCTCACGAGAACAGGGTGAGGATCAGCCCCAGCATTTT.

The J gene is TRBJ2-3, the V gene TRBV28; D remains ambiguous. V lost 6 bases to trimming and J lost 10 bases, with 14 bases between them. The V gene's germline CDR1 is MDHEN and CDR2 SYDVKM. CDR3 length: 12 residues. CDR3 amino acids: CASRTPGGAQYF. The DNA of the CDR3 is TGTGCCAGCAGGACCCCGGGTGGTGCGCAGTATTTT. The full variable domain, rest sourced from reference TRBV28 and TRBJ2-3, is DVKVTQSSRYLVKRTGEKVFLECVQDMDHENMFWYRQDPGLGLRLIYFSYDVKMKEKGDIPEGYSVSREKKERFSLILESASTNQTSMYLCASRTPGGAQYFGPGTRLTVL.

Ten or more counts support this clonotype. The gene calls are TRBV19 and TRBJ2-7; the D gene is possibly TRBD1 (6 bases). The V and J ends lost 5 bases and 3 bases respectively, with 17 bases between them. The CDR3 has 15 residues. CDR1 and CDR2 (germline): LNHDA, SQIVND (reference sequence). The CDR3 DNA follows: TGTGCCAGTAGTTCCCCGCCGGGACACCGCTACGAGCAGTACTTC. Translation gives CASSSPPGHRYEQYF.